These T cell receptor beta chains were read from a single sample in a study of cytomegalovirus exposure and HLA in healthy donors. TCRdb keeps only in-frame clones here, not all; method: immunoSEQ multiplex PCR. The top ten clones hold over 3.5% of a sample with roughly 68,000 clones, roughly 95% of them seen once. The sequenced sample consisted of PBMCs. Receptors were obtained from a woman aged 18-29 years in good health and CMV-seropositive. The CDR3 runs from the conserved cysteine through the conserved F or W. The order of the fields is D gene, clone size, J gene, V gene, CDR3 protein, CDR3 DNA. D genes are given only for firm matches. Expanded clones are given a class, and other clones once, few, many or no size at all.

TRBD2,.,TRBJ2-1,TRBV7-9,CASSREGISYNEQFF,TGTGCCAGCAGTCGGGAGGGGATTTCCTACAATGAGCAGTTCTTC
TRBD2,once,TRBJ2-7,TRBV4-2,CASSPGYRLAGDGEQYF,TGTGCCAGCAGCCCAGGTTATCGACTAGCGGGAGACGGCGAGCAGTACTTC
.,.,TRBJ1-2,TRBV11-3,CASSPGMVDDYGYTF,TGTGCCAGCAGCCCCGGGATGGTAGACGACTATGGCTACACCTTC
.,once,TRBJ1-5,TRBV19,CASHRDGNQPQHF,TGTGCCAGTCACAGGGATGGCAATCAGCCCCAGCATTTT
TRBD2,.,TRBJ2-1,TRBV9,CASSVTGGPIYEQFF,TGTGCCAGCAGCGTAACGGGAGGGCCTATATATGAGCAGTTCTTC
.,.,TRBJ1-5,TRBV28,CASSLGTGARNQPQHF,TGTGCCAGCAGTTTAGGAACTGGGGCCAGGAATCAGCCCCAGCATTTT
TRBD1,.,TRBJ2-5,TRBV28,CASSSRTGGSETQYF,TGTGCCAGCAGTTCCAGGACAGGGGGCTCGGAGACCCAGTACTTC
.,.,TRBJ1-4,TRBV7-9,CASSIGGYVEKLFF,TGTGCCAGCAGCATCGGGGGGTACGTTGAAAAACTGTTTTTT
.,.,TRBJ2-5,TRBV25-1,CASSAYLETQYF,TGTGCCAGCAGTGCCTACTTAGAGACCCAGTACTTC
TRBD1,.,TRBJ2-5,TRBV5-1,CASSPRTGETSRAQYF,TGCGCCAGCAGCCCTCGGACAGGGGAGACTAGCCGGGCCCAGTACTTC
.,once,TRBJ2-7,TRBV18,CASSPRQPDEQYF,TGTGCCAGCTCACCAAGACAGCCCGACGAGCAGTACTTC
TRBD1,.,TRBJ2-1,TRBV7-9,CASSLGQGARNEQFF,TGTGCCAGCAGCTTGGGACAGGGGGCGAGGAATGAGCAGTTCTTC
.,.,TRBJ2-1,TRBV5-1,CASSYTGGGGSYNEQFF,TGCGCCAGCAGCTACACAGGGGGGGGCGGCTCCTACAATGAGCAGTTCTTC
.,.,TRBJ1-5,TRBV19,CASSMVGLNQPQHF,TGTGCCAGTAGTATGGTCGGACTCAATCAGCCCCAGCATTTT
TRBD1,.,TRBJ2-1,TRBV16,CASSQMGQQTYNEQFF,TGTGCCAGCAGCCAAATGGGACAGCAGACTTACAATGAGCAGTTCTTC
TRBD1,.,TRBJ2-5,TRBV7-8,CASSATGVGRETQYF,TGTGCCAGCAGCGCTACAGGGGTAGGAAGGGAGACCCAGTACTTC
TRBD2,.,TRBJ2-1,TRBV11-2,CASSPAGTAYNEQFF,TGTGCCAGCAGCCCAGCGGGAACGGCCTACAATGAGCAGTTCTTC
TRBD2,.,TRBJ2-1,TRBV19,CASKEDSGRPRQFF,TGTGCCAGTAAGGAGGATAGCGGGAGGCCAAGGCAGTTCTTC
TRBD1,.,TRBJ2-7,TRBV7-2,CASSRQGYEQYF,TGTGCCAGCAGTCGACAGGGGTACGAGCAGTACTTC
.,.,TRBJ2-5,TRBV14,CASSQALEETQYF,TGTGCCAGCAGCCAAGCCTTAGAAGAGACCCAGTACTTC
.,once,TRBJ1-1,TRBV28,CAAVLGTEAFF,TGTGCGGCGGTGTTGGGCACTGAAGCTTTCTTT
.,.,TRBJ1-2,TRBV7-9,CASSLDGTANYGYTF,TGTGCCAGCAGCTTAGATGGCACAGCTAACTATGGCTACACCTTC
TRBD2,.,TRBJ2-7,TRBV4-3,CASSRTSGTSGYEQYF,TGCGCCAGCAGCCGTACGTCGGGGACTAGCGGCTACGAGCAGTACTTC
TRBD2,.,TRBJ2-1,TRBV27,CASSLTGGPFNEQFF,TGTGCCAGCAGCCTAACGGGAGGGCCCTTCAATGAGCAGTTCTTC
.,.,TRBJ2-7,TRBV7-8,CASSPAALGYEQYF,TGTGCCAGCAGCCCGGCGGCCCTCGGCTACGAGCAGTACTTC
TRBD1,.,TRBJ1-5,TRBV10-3,CATGQGDQPQHF,TGTGCCACTGGACAGGGGGATCAGCCCCAGCATTTT
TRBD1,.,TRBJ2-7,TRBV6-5,CASSYKGATYEQYF,TGTGCCAGCAGTTATAAGGGGGCAACCTACGAGCAGTACTTC
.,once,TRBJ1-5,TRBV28,CASSLWGKGDQPQHF,TGTGCCAGCAGTTTATGGGGGAAGGGAGATCAGCCCCAGCATTTT
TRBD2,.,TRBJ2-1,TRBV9,CASSNTGTSVNEQFF,TGTGCCAGCAGCAACACCGGGACTAGCGTAAATGAGCAGTTCTTC
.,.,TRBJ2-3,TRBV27,CASTSSSTDTQYF,TGTGCCAGCACAAGCTCTAGCACAGATACGCAGTATTTT
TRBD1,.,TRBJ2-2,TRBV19,CASSPGTGNTGELFF,TGTGCCAGTAGCCCCGGGACAGGGAACACCGGGGAGCTGTTTTTT
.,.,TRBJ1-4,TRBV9,CASSVGRGEKLFF,TGTGCCAGCAGCGTAGGCAGGGGCGAAAAACTGTTTTTT
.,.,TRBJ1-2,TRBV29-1,CSVPKGRRGYTF,TGCAGCGTTCCCAAGGGGCGGCGTGGCTACACCTTC
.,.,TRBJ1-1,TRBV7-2,CASSRRENTEAFF,TGTGCCAGCAGCCGCAGGGAGAACACTGAAGCTTTCTTT
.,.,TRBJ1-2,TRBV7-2,CASSLNTYGYTF,TGTGCCAGCAGCTTGAACACCTATGGCTACACCTTC
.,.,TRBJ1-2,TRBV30,CAWSPLTGGSAGYTF,TGTGCCTGGAGCCCACTTACGGGGGGAAGCGCGGGCTACACCTTC
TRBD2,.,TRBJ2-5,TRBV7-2,CASSLMGTSGKKTQYF,TGTGCCAGCAGCTTAATGGGGACTAGCGGGAAGAAGACCCAGTACTTC
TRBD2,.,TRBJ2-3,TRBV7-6,CASSMRLAGGPGDTQYF,TGTGCCAGCAGCATGAGGCTAGCGGGAGGGCCAGGAGATACGCAGTATTTT
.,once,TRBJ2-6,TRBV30,CAWSSGGSSGANVLTF,TGTGCCTGGAGTTCAGGGGGGAGCTCTGGGGCCAACGTCCTGACTTTC
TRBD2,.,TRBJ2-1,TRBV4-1,CASSAPGLDNEQFF,TGCGCCAGCAGCGCTCCGGGACTAGACAATGAGCAGTTCTTC
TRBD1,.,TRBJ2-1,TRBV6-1,CASSDPGTGLFYNEQFF,TGTGCCAGCAGTGATCCCGGGACAGGGTTGTTTTACAATGAGCAGTTCTTC
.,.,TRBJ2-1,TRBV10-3,CAISVQSPGRTGEQFF,TGTGCCATCAGTGTTCAGTCCCCCGGGCGTACAGGGGAGCAGTTCTTC
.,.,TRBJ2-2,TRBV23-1,CASRPEGTGELFF,TGCGCCTCCAGACCGGAGGGCACCGGGGAGCTGTTTTTT
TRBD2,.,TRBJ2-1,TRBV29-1,CSVRGAGGNEQFF,TGCAGCGTTCGGGGGGCGGGGGGCAATGAGCAGTTCTTC
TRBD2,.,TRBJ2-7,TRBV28,CASSLGTSGRVGQYF,TGTGCCAGCAGTTTGGGGACTAGCGGGAGAGTCGGGCAGTACTTC
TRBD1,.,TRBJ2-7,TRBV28,CASRPVRDRPYEQYF,TGTGCCAGCAGGCCTGTCCGGGACAGGCCCTACGAGCAGTACTTC
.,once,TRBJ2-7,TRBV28,CASSFIRDITYEQYF,TGTGCCAGCAGTTTCATCCGGGACATCACCTACGAGCAGTACTTC
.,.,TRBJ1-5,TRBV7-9,CASSYGTRGGLSGGPQHF,TGTGCCAGCAGCTATGGGACGAGGGGGGGGCTGTCCGGCGGGCCCCAGCATTTT
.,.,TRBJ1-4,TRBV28,CASSFPGDRGEKLFF,TGTGCCAGCAGTTTCCCAGGGGATCGAGGTGAAAAACTGTTTTTT
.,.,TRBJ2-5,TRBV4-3,CASSQVRGYETQYF,TGCGCCAGCAGCCAAGTCCGGGGTTATGAGACCCAGTACTTC
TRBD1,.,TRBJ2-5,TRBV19,CASQGAGETQYF,TGTGCCAGCCAGGGGGCTGGTGAGACCCAGTACTTC
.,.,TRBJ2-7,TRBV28,CASSLYSRPYEQYF,TGTGCCAGCAGTTTATACAGCCGACCCTACGAGCAGTACTTC
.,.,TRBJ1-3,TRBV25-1,CASSTGISGNTIYF,TGTGCCAGCAGCACAGGAATCTCTGGAAACACCATATATTTT
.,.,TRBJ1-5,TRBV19,CASRHLSNQPQHF,TGTGCCAGCAGACACCTTAGCAATCAGCCCCAGCATTTT
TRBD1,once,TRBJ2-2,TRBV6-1,CASSEQGDNGELFF,TGTGCCAGCAGTGAACAGGGGGATAACGGGGAGCTGTTTTTT
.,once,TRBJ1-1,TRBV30,CAWSSRGSEAFF,TGTGCCTGGAGCTCCAGGGGCAGTGAAGCTTTCTTT